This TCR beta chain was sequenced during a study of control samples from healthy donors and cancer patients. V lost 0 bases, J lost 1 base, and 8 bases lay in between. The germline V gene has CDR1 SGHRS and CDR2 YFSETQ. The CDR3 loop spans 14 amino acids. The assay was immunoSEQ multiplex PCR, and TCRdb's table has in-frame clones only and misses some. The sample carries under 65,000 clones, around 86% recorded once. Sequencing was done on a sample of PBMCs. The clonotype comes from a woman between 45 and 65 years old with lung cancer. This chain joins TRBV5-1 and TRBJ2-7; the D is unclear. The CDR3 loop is CASSLVAASYEQYF. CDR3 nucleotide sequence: TGCGCCAGCAGCTTGGTCGCAGCTTCCTACGAGCAGTACTTC.